The next 8 T cell receptor beta chains were all read from a single sample in a study of shared T cell receptors in the human thymus (dated by TCRdb to 2020 to 2022). Library preparation used the immunoSEQ multiplex PCR assay. TCRdb retrieved this table from immuneACCESS and kept in-frame rearrangements only. Not all clones are present; in checked studies, unresolved V genes account for under half, and no reason is known for the remainder. The sample has 700,000 to 750,000 clones on record, roughly 88% of them singletons. The ten largest account for about 0.011% of the sample. This sample also appeared in a second study, on human thymus T cells.

The source material was thymocytes. The receptors shown here come from a girl in the first two years of life with a congenital heart defect. Donor details come from another sample of the same person, matched by shared clones.

The chain links TRBV7-3 to TRBJ2-1; tentatively, D is TRBD2 (6 bases). The CDR3 runs 16 residues. Germline V gene lookup returns CDR1 SGHTA and CDR2 FQGTGA. V lost 5 bases and J 0 bases, leaving 14 bases between the germline ends. The CDR3 spells CASSLGAGSSYNEQFF. The DNA of the CDR3 is TGTGCCAGCAGCCTAGGGGCGGGGAGCTCCTACAATGAGCAGTTCTTC. Full variable domain (outside the CDR3, taken from reference TRBV7-3 and TRBJ2-1): GAGVSQTPSNKVTEKGKYVELRCDPISGHTALYWYRQSLGQGPEFLIYFQGTGAADDSGLPNDRFFAVRPEGSVSTLKIQRTERGDSAVYLCASSLGAGSSYNEQFFGPGTRLTVL.

The rearrangement links TRBV25-1 to TRBJ1-6; D is uncertain. CDR3 length: 13 amino acids. V dropped 6 bases and J dropped 7 bases, with 10 bases sitting between them. Germline loops: CDR1 MGHDK, CDR2 SYGVNS. CDR3 sequence reads: CASRNSTNSPLHF. The CDR3 coding sequence is TGTGCCAGCAGGAACAGTACGAATTCACCCCTCCACTTT.

This chain links TRBV10-1 with TRBJ2-1; weak D call: TRBD2 (6 bases). The CDR3 loop spans 16 amino acids. V lost 0 bases, J lost 9 bases, and 18 bases lay in between. Germline CDR1 is WNHNN and CDR2 is SYGVQD (reference sequence). The CDR3 DNA is TGCGCCAGCAGTGAGTCGACGTCACTAGCTCCCCTTGAGCAGTTCTTC. It is translated as CASSESTSLAPLEQFF.

J is TRBJ1-1 and V is TRBV9; D unclear. V lost 4 bases to trimming and J lost 5 bases, with 21 bases between them. Germline CDR1 reads SGDLS; CDR2 reads YYNGEE. The CDR3 is 16 residues long. CDR3 sequence: CASSLRGSEVTTEAFF. The CDR3 DNA follows: TGTGCCAGCAGCCTAAGAGGGTCGGAGGTAACAACTGAAGCTTTCTTT. Full variable domain (rest looked up from reference TRBV9 and TRBJ1-1): DSGVTQTPKHLITATGQRVTLRCSPRSGDLSVYWYQQSLDQGLQFLIQYYNGEERAKGNILERFSAQQFPDLHSELNLSSLELGDSALYFCASSLRGSEVTTEAFFGQGTRLTVV.

The CDR3 DNA follows: TGCGCCAGCAGCTTGGCGGTCGAGAGCGGAACGACCTACGAGCAGTACTTC. It encodes CASSLAVESGTTYEQYF. V gene TRBV5-1 combines with J gene TRBJ2-7; D is perhaps TRBD2 (5 bases). The germline CDR1 and CDR2 sequences are SGHRS and YFSETQ. Trimming left V 0 bases short and J 2 bases short, with 18 bases between. The CDR3 loop spans 17 amino acids.

On this clone itself: Its ends do not fully match the called genes, so a read error is possible. This chain joins TRBV5-6 and TRBJ1-1; D call uncertain. Germline V gives CDR1 SGHDT, CDR2 YYEEEE. CDR3 size: 12 residues. The CDR3 loop is CVSSLGPTEAFF. The CDR3 DNA sequence: TGTGTCAGCAGCTTGGGTCCGACTGAAGCTTTCTTT.

V and J are TRBV5-1 and TRBJ1-6; TRBD1 might be the D (5 bases). This CDR3 comprises 15 residues. Germline V gene sequence: CDR1 SGHRS, CDR2 YFSETQ. V shed 4 bases and J shed 7 bases, with 15 bases lying between them. As DNA, the CDR3 is TGCGCCAGCAGCCCGGGGGGATCCGAGAATTCACCCCTCCACTTT. This encodes CASSPGGSENSPLHF.

This sequence joins TRBV6-6 and TRBJ1-1, with D unresolved. The CDR3 has 16 residues. V was clipped by 0 bases and J by 4 bases, with 15 bases between them. The germline gives CDR1 MNHNY, CDR2 SVGAGI (reference sequence). CDR3 amino acids: CASSYSSRVAGTEAFF. As DNA, the CDR3 is TGTGCCAGCAGTTACTCGAGCCGGGTCGCGGGCACTGAAGCTTTCTTT.